The present T cell receptor beta chain was sequenced within a study of CD8 T cells in ankylosing spondylitis. There are a few counts of this clonotype. In TCRdb, the 5' RACE reads were re-called with MiXCR into one record per CDR3 protein. The repertoire includes some 140,000 distinct CDR3 sequences, 7% to 10% of them detected once, and 7.3% sits in the top ten. The sample was synovial fluid, either unsorted or a sorted T cell fraction (not recorded which). This TCR derives from a male donor with ankylosing spondylitis.

This chain's CDR3 is CASSPYFLHRVETQYF. The DNA of the CDR3 is TGTGCCAGCAGTCCTTATTTCCTACACAGGGTGGAGACCCAGTACTTC. The gene calls are TRBV27 and TRBJ2-5; a possible D gene is TRBD1 (6 bases). Deletions cut 5 bases from V and 5 bases from J, with 21 bases between. CDR1 is MNHEY and CDR2 is SMNVEV in the germline V gene (reference sequence). This CDR3 is 16 amino acids long.